Below are 16 T cell receptor beta chains sequenced from a single sample in a study of breast tumors, draining lymph nodes, adjacent tissues. Breast cancer patients provided tissue from their axillary draining lymph nodes. A single record per CDR3 protein comes from TCRdb applying MiXCR to the multiplex PCR reads. The data contain roughly 100,000 distinct CDR3 sequences, 30% of them singletons. The sequenced sample was axillary lymph node tissue. The origin of the receptors is a female donor with breast cancer. Some clones in this sample may be carry-over from other donors' samples.

This clonotype was counted at least ten times. V and J are TRBV30 and TRBJ2-7, with 11 bases aligning to TRBD1. The CDR3 consists of 15 residues. From germline, CDR1 is GTSNPN and CDR2 SVGIG (reference sequence). Trimming cost V 1 base and J 7 bases; bases outside gene matches: 9. The CDR3, as DNA: TGTGCCTGGAGTGGGGTAGGACAGGGGGCGTCTGAGCAGTACTTC. Translated: CAWSGVGQGASEQYF.

About this clonotype: This clone may be a read error of a much larger clone one base away. The chain couples TRBV6-5 to TRBJ1-3, with D uncertain. V gave up 5 bases and J gave up 0 bases, with 14 bases separating them. CDR1 MNHEY and CDR2 SVGAGI come from the germline V gene. The CDR3 totals 16 residues. The CDR3 bases are TGTGCCAGCAGTCACGGAGCGGCATTCTCTGGAAACACCATATATTTT. Translating gives CASSHGAAFSGNTIYF.

Concerning this clonotype: A much larger clone sits a single nucleotide away, making a read error possible. The V gene is TRBV20-1, the J gene TRBJ2-1, with D tentatively TRBD2 (6 bases). The CDR3 loop spans 11 amino acids. Per the germline V gene, CDR1 is DFQATT and CDR2 is SNEGSKA (reference sequence). The CDR3 DNA is TGCAGTGCAAGACTAGGGCATGAGCAGTCCTTC. This gives the protein CSARLGHEQSF.

The chain carries TRBV20-1 and TRBJ2-3; 12 bases are shared with TRBD2. V dropped 7 bases and J dropped 3; count of bases not matched to a gene: 5. The CDR3 length is 14 residues. Germline V gene data show CDR1 as DFQATT and CDR2 as SNEGSKA (reference sequence). CDR3 nucleotide sequence: TGCAGTGTCGGACTAGCGGGAATGACAGATACGCAGTATTTT. Encoded protein: CSVGLAGMTDTQYF.

Ten or more counts support this clonotype. This chain uses TRBV15 with TRBJ2-1; no reliable D call. Trimming removed 8 bases at V and 4 bases at J, with 6 bases between. This CDR3 is 11 amino acids long. CDR1 LNHNV and CDR2 YYDKDF come from the germline V gene (reference sequence). The CDR3 sequence: CATLNYNEQFF. CDR3 nucleotide sequence: TGTGCCACCTTAAATTACAATGAGCAGTTCTTC.

The rearrangement links TRBV3-1 to TRBJ2-7; the match to TRBD1 covers 7 bases. The CDR3 consists of 17 residues. Germline assignment: CDR1 LGHDT and CDR2 YNNKEL (reference sequence). The ends lost 4 bases at V and 0 bases at J; junction bases unmatched: 12. The CDR3 bases are TGTGCCAGCAGCCTCCCCGGCGTAGGGGGCGGCTCCTACGAGCAGTACTTC. Amino acids: CASSLPGVGGGSYEQYF.

This clonotype was detected many times. This sequence joins TRBV7-9 and TRBJ1-2; 9 bases line up with TRBD1. V trimming: 5 bases; J trimming: 3 bases; junction bases outside the gene matches: 10. The CDR3 runs to 16 residues. Germline CDR1 is SEHNR and CDR2 is FQNEAQ (reference sequence). The chain's CDR3 is CASSRDWDRDDYGYTF. DNA for the CDR3: TGTGCCAGCAGCCGTGATTGGGACAGGGACGACTATGGCTACACCTTC.

This clonotype was observed many times. This chain joins TRBV2 and TRBJ2-3, with D hard to call. The germline V gene encodes CDR1 SNHLY and CDR2 FYNNEI. The CDR3 has 14 residues. V dropped 3 bases and J dropped 0 bases, with 7 bases sitting between them. The CDR3 DNA follows: TGTGCCAGCAGTGATTTCGTCAGCACAGATACGCAGTATTTT. Translation: CASSDFVSTDTQYF.

This clonotype was seen ten or more times. Germline and junction disagree at one end, which may indicate a read error. The chain links TRBV19 to TRBJ1-4; weak D call: TRBD1 (6 bases). CDR3 length equals 13 residues. Germline-derived CDR1 and CDR2 are LNHDA and SQIVND (reference sequence). The CDR3 DNA sequence: TGTGCCAGTAGTATAACCCTGACAGGCGACGAGATTTTT. Residues: CASSITLTGDEIF.

This clonotype was seen only a few times. V gene TRBV2 combines with J gene TRBJ1-1, with D maybe TRBD1 (6 bases). The CDR3 totals 12 residues. CDR1 SNHLY and CDR2 FYNNEI come from the germline V gene. V lost 6 bases and J 5 bases, leaving 10 bases between the germline ends. The CDR3, as DNA: TGTGCCAGCAGGTACAGGGTAACTGAAGCTTTCTTT. Translated, it gives CASRYRVTEAFF.

Comment on this clonotype: A junction boundary mismatches the germline segment, possibly from a read error. J is TRBJ2-3 and V is TRBV30; TRBD2 matches at 14 bases. This CDR3 is 17 amino acids long. From germline, CDR1 is GTSNPN and CDR2 SVGIG (reference sequence). The CDR3 is CAQEPGLAGASTGTQYF. The CDR3 coding sequence is TGTGCCCAGGAGCCGGGACTAGCGGGAGCTAGCACAGGTACGCAGTATTTT.

At least ten counts were recorded for this clonotype. J is TRBJ2-7 and V is TRBV24-1; 7 nucleotides match TRBD1. The CDR3 is 17 amino acids. V lost 2 bases and J lost 2; bases outside the gene matches: 11. The V gene's germline CDR1 is KGHDR and CDR2 SFDVKD. The CDR3 loop reads CATSDSGRGFSTYEQYF. The CDR3 DNA follows: TGTGCCACCAGTGATTCTGGCAGGGGGTTTTCAACCTACGAGCAGTACTTC.

This clonotype was counted only a few times. This may stem from a read error, because a much larger clone lies one nucleotide away. The chain uses TRBV3-1 and TRBJ2-3; D not resolved. Germline CDR1 reads LGHDT; CDR2 reads YNNKEL (reference sequence). The CDR3 totals 14 residues. The CDR3 is CPSSQLDSRDTQYF. CDR3 sequence (DNA): TGTCCCAGCAGCCAATTAGACTCAAGGGATACGCAGTATTTT.

This chain links TRBV30 with TRBJ2-5, with TRBD1 as a possible D gene (6 bases). Germline V gene lookup returns CDR1 GTSNPN and CDR2 SVGIG (reference sequence). Trimming removed 3 bases at V and 4 bases at J, with 12 bases between. This CDR3 spans 13 amino acids. The CDR3 sequence is CAWRRPDRETQYF. The CDR3 region has the DNA TGTGCCTGGAGGCGTCCGGACAGAGAGACCCAGTACTTC. Looking up the rest from reference TRBV30 and TRBJ2-5 gives the full variable domain: SQTIHQWPATLVQPVGSPLSLECTVEGTSNPNLYWYRQAAGRGLQLLFYSVGIGQISSEVPQNLSASRPQDRQFILSSKKLLLSDSGFYLCAWRRPDRETQYFGPGTRLLVL.

This clonotype was seen repeatedly, ten times or more. The V gene is TRBV11-2, the J gene TRBJ2-3; D may correspond to TRBD1 or TRBD2 (6 bases each). The length of the CDR3 is 15 residues. V was pared by 1 base and J by 2 bases, with 10 bases between. Germline CDR1 and CDR2: SGHAT and FQNNGV. The CDR3: CASSLVGGLTDTQYF. CDR3 sequence (DNA): TGTGCCAGCAGCTTAGTGGGGGGCCTCACAGATACGCAGTATTTT.

In its sample, this clonotype was seen many times. A much more abundant neighbour one base away suggests this may be a read error. The rearrangement links TRBV20-1 to TRBJ1-4, with 7 bases identical to TRBD1. This CDR3 has 13 amino acids. Germline CDR1 DFQATT, CDR2 SNEGSKA (reference sequence). Here the CDR3 DNA reads TGCAGTGCTAGAGCAACAGGGGATGAAACACTGTTTTTT. Its translation is CSARATGDETLFF.